This TCR beta chain was profiled in a study of OX40 agonist ivuxolimab in advanced cancers. Assay used: immunoSEQ multiplex PCR; TCRdb lists only in-frame clones, some missing. This sample has fewer than 40,000 clones, with approximately 81% found just once. Sequenced material: CD4+ or CD8+ T cells sorted from blood, taken in a trial of the OX40 agonist ivuxolimab. This receptor was identified in an adult with an advanced solid tumor such as melanoma, head and neck, liver or kidney cancer.

The CDR3 region has the DNA TGTGCCATCGGGGAGGACAGGGTGGGCACAGATACGCAGTATTTT. Protein: CAIGEDRVGTDTQYF. The gene calls are TRBV10-3 and TRBJ2-3; 8 bases map to TRBD1. Germline lookup yields CDR1 ENHRY and CDR2 SYGVKD. CDR3 length: 15 residues. The J segment lost 1 base and the V segment lost 8 bases, leaving 8 bases of the junction unmatched.